This is a list of T cell receptor beta chains from one sample in a study of cytomegalovirus exposure and HLA in healthy donors. Assay: immunoSEQ multiplex PCR; the TCRdb copy retains only in-frame clones and omits some. The top ten clones hold roughly 5.7% of a sample with about 130,000 clones, roughly 78% of them seen once. The sequenced sample consisted of PBMCs. The receptor set was obtained from a man aged 30-40 years in good health and CMV-seronegative. Both conserved end residues are part of each CDR3. The D gene is left open where the match is weak. Size values are once, few and many counts, or a class for expanded clones, and some rows have none.

J: TRBJ2-5
size: -
D: TRBD1
V: TRBV15
DNA: TGTGCCGCAGGGGGTAGCCCCCTAGGTGGGACCCAGTACTTC
CDR3: CAAGGSPLGGTQYF

J: TRBJ1-1
size: -
D: -
V: TRBV28
DNA: TGTGCCAGCAGTTTATGGGGGGCGAGCACTGAAGCTTTCTTT
CDR3: CASSLWGASTEAFF

J: TRBJ2-7
size: -
D: -
V: TRBV28
DNA: TGTGCCAGCAGCCTTAAGGGGCTTCACCCCTACGAGCAGTACTTC
CDR3: CASSLKGLHPYEQYF

J: TRBJ2-3
size: -
D: TRBD2
V: TRBV6-4
DNA: TGTGCCAGCAGATTTAGCGGGGGCCATCAGGGTACGCAGTATTTT
CDR3: CASRFSGGHQGTQYF

J: TRBJ2-3
size: -
D: -
V: TRBV15
DNA: TGTGCCACCAGCGTAATAGGCGGGGAGAGTAGCACAGATACGCAGTATTTT
CDR3: CATSVIGGESSTDTQYF

J: TRBJ2-3
size: -
D: TRBD1
V: TRBV5-1
DNA: TGCGCCAGCAGCCGGGACAGGGGATACACAGATACGCAGTATTTT
CDR3: CASSRDRGYTDTQYF

J: TRBJ1-1
size: -
D: -
V: TRBV11-2
DNA: TGTGCCAGCAGCCCGATAGGCGGGGGCCTTGGCACTGAAGCTTTCTTT
CDR3: CASSPIGGGLGTEAFF

J: TRBJ2-5
size: -
D: -
V: TRBV7-2
DNA: TGTGCCAGCAGCTTACAGGGATTAGAGACCCAGTACTTC
CDR3: CASSLQGLETQYF

J: TRBJ2-7
size: -
D: TRBD1
V: TRBV5-1
DNA: TGCGCCAGCAGCTCCCGACAGGGTGCTTCCTACGAGCAGTACTTC
CDR3: CASSSRQGASYEQYF

J: TRBJ2-1
size: once
D: -
V: TRBV11-3
DNA: TGTGCCAGCAGCTTAGTTAACAATGAGCAGTTCTTC
CDR3: CASSLVNNEQFF

J: TRBJ2-1
size: -
D: TRBD2
V: TRBV5-8
DNA: TGTGCCAGCAGCTTGAACAGCGGGAGGAATGAGCAGTTCTTC
CDR3: CASSLNSGRNEQFF

J: TRBJ1-4
size: -
D: TRBD1
V: TRBV9
DNA: TGTGCCAGCAGCCCCCAGGAGGGGGCTAAACTGTTTTTT
CDR3: CASSPQEGAKLFF

J: TRBJ2-2
size: -
D: TRBD2
V: TRBV29-1
DNA: TGCAGCGGCGGACTAGCGGGAGACACCGGGGAGCTGTTTTTT
CDR3: CSGGLAGDTGELFF

J: TRBJ1-4
size: -
D: -
V: TRBV30
DNA: TGTGCCTGGAGTCTTGCTGGGGGCAGCTATTATGAAAAACTGTTTTTT
CDR3: CAWSLAGGSYYEKLFF

J: TRBJ2-7
size: -
D: TRBD1
V: TRBV5-5
DNA: TGTGCCAGCAGCCCACTGGGACAGGGGGCACGGAGATCCTACGAGCAGTACTTC
CDR3: CASSPLGQGARRSYEQYF

J: TRBJ1-5
size: -
D: -
V: TRBV2
DNA: TGTGCCAGCAGTGACTACGTGAGGGGCAATCAGCCCCAGCATTTT
CDR3: CASSDYVRGNQPQHF

J: TRBJ2-7
size: -
D: TRBD2
V: TRBV5-4
DNA: TGTGCCAGCAGCCTAGCGGGAGTGTACGAGCAGTACTTC
CDR3: CASSLAGVYEQYF

J: TRBJ1-5
size: -
D: TRBD1
V: TRBV7-9
DNA: TGTGCCAGTAATCAGGGGGCAAGGCAGCCCCAGCATTTT
CDR3: CASNQGARQPQHF

J: TRBJ1-6
size: -
D: TRBD1
V: TRBV5-1
DNA: TGCGCCAGCAGCCCCTGGACAGGGGAATCACCCCTCCACTTT
CDR3: CASSPWTGESPLHF

J: TRBJ1-1
size: once
D: -
V: TRBV28
DNA: TGTGCCAGCGCTACGGGACAACCGAACACTGAAGCTTTCTTT
CDR3: CASATGQPNTEAFF

J: TRBJ2-1
size: -
D: -
V: TRBV2
DNA: TGTGCCAGCAGTCCATCTAGCGTGAATGAGCAGTTCTTC
CDR3: CASSPSSVNEQFF

J: TRBJ2-1
size: -
D: TRBD2
V: TRBV28
DNA: TGTGCCAGCAGTTTAGCCAGCGGGGGGGCTTTGATTGAGCAGTTCTTC
CDR3: CASSLASGGALIEQFF

J: TRBJ2-5
size: -
D: -
V: TRBV28
DNA: TGTGCCAGCAGTTTGCCCACAGGGAAAGAGACCCAGTACTTC
CDR3: CASSLPTGKETQYF

J: TRBJ1-6
size: -
D: TRBD1
V: TRBV19
DNA: TGTGCCAGTAGTATCTCCGGACAGGGAGGCCCTTCACCCCTCCACTTT
CDR3: CASSISGQGGPSPLHF

J: TRBJ2-5
size: few
D: -
V: TRBV7-8
DNA: TGTGCCAGCAGCTTACAGGCAGGGGTGAATGCAGGGACCCAGTACTTC
CDR3: CASSLQAGVNAGTQYF

J: TRBJ1-2
size: -
D: -
V: TRBV9
DNA: TGTGCCAGCAGCGCAGCAGGTCGGGGGGCTCACTATGGCTACACCTTC
CDR3: CASSAAGRGAHYGYTF

J: TRBJ1-2
size: -
D: -
V: TRBV28
DNA: TGTGCCAGCAGTTCCCTCGACGGGGGCACCTTC
CDR3: CASSSLDGGTF

J: TRBJ1-4
size: once
D: -
V: TRBV30
DNA: TGTGCCTGGACAGGGTCCGTTAATGAAAAACTGTTTTTT
CDR3: CAWTGSVNEKLFF

J: TRBJ1-2
size: -
D: TRBD1
V: TRBV7-2
DNA: TGTGCCAGCAGCCCTCAGGACAGGGGAAGGTTCTATGGCTACACCTTC
CDR3: CASSPQDRGRFYGYTF

J: TRBJ1-2
size: -
D: -
V: TRBV27
DNA: TGTGCCAGCAGTATCCTCCGGGGGGTCGTAAATCCCCCCGGAATCTATGGCTACACCTTC
CDR3: CASSILRGVVNPPGIYGYTF

J: TRBJ2-3
size: few
D: TRBD1
V: TRBV6-4
DNA: TGTGCCAGCAGTGACTCGGGACAGGGGGCGGATACGCAGTATTTT
CDR3: CASSDSGQGADTQYF

J: TRBJ2-1
size: -
D: TRBD2
V: TRBV7-8
DNA: TGTGCCAGCAGCTTAGAACTAGCGGGACTTAGTCGAGAGCAGTTCTTC
CDR3: CASSLELAGLSREQFF

J: TRBJ2-7
size: -
D: TRBD1
V: TRBV7-9
DNA: TGTGCCTGCCAAAAGGGACAGCTCTACGAGCAGTACTTC
CDR3: CACQKGQLYEQYF

J: TRBJ2-6
size: few
D: TRBD1
V: TRBV19
DNA: TGTGCCAGTAGTATAGGTGCGACAGGGCCTGGGAGGGCCAACGTCCTGACTTTC
CDR3: CASSIGATGPGRANVLTF

J: TRBJ2-3
size: -
D: -
V: TRBV5-6
DNA: TGTGCCAGCAGCTTGGCGGGTTGGCAGTATTTT
CDR3: CASSLAGWQYF

J: TRBJ1-2
size: few
D: TRBD1
V: TRBV10-3
DNA: TGTGCCACACCGGGACAGGGCACCTATGGCTACACCTTC
CDR3: CATPGQGTYGYTF

J: TRBJ1-2
size: -
D: TRBD1
V: TRBV7-2
DNA: TGTGCCAGCAGCTTAGCCCGGGACAGGGGAGCTGGTTACACCTTC
CDR3: CASSLARDRGAGYTF

J: TRBJ2-7
size: -
D: -
V: TRBV28
DNA: TGTGCCAGCAGTTCTCGACAGGTTACCTACGAGCAGTACTTC
CDR3: CASSSRQVTYEQYF

J: TRBJ2-7
size: -
D: TRBD1
V: TRBV4-1
DNA: TGCGCCAGCAGCCAAGCACCACAGGGGACCTACGAGCAGTACTTC
CDR3: CASSQAPQGTYEQYF

J: TRBJ2-3
size: -
D: TRBD2
V: TRBV13
DNA: TGTGCCAGCAGCCCCACTAGCGGGAGGGCCGCAGATACGCAGTATTTT
CDR3: CASSPTSGRAADTQYF

J: TRBJ2-4
size: once
D: -
V: TRBV28
DNA: TGTGCCAGCAGTTCTGAAACTGAAGCCAAAAACATTCAGTACTTC
CDR3: CASSSETEAKNIQYF

J: TRBJ2-7
size: few
D: TRBD1
V: TRBV25-1
DNA: TGTGCCAGCGATGCCGGGACAGGGCCGACTTCCTACGAGCAGTACTTC
CDR3: CASDAGTGPTSYEQYF

J: TRBJ2-7
size: -
D: -
V: TRBV7-2
DNA: TGTGCCAGCAGGCGCGGACTCCAATCCTACGAGCAGTACTTC
CDR3: CASRRGLQSYEQYF

J: TRBJ1-4
size: -
D: -
V: TRBV18
DNA: TGTGCCAGCTCATCTACCAGGGCAACTAATGAAAAACTGTTTTTT
CDR3: CASSSTRATNEKLFF

J: TRBJ1-2
size: few
D: TRBD1
V: TRBV6-5
DNA: TGTGCCAGCAGCTTCGGACAGGGAGAGTCCTATGGCTACACCTTC
CDR3: CASSFGQGESYGYTF

J: TRBJ1-1
size: -
D: -
V: TRBV27
DNA: TGTGCCAGCAGAAACCAGGGTTTGAACACTGAAGCTTTCTTT
CDR3: CASRNQGLNTEAFF

J: TRBJ1-6
size: -
D: -
V: TRBV4-2
DNA: TGTGCCAGCAGCCAAGATCTATATGATTCACCCCTCCACTTT
CDR3: CASSQDLYDSPLHF

J: TRBJ2-5
size: -
D: TRBD1
V: TRBV5-6
DNA: TGTGCCAGCAGCTCACGTCTTCCGGACAGGGAGATCCGAGAGACCCAGTACTTC
CDR3: CASSSRLPDREIRETQYF

J: TRBJ2-3
size: -
D: TRBD2
V: TRBV7-9
DNA: TGTGCCAGCAGCTTAGTGCGGGAGAGCACAGATACGCAGTATTTT
CDR3: CASSLVRESTDTQYF

J: TRBJ1-5
size: once
D: -
V: TRBV7-2
DNA: TGTGCCAGCAGCCGCAGGGATGGCAATCAGCCCCAGCATTTT
CDR3: CASSRRDGNQPQHF

J: TRBJ2-1
size: -
D: TRBD2
V: TRBV4-2
DNA: TGTGCCAGCAGCCAAGGACCGGGGGGGTATGAGCAGTTCTTC
CDR3: CASSQGPGGYEQFF

J: TRBJ1-6
size: -
D: -
V: TRBV9
DNA: TGTGCCAGCAGCGATGGAATGGTCGAGGCACCCCTCCACTTT
CDR3: CASSDGMVEAPLHF

J: TRBJ2-2
size: -
D: -
V: TRBV25-1
DNA: TGTGCCAGCAGTAGGGGTCGCACCGGGGAGCTGTTTTTT
CDR3: CASSRGRTGELFF

J: TRBJ1-1
size: few
D: TRBD1
V: TRBV6-1
DNA: TGTGCCAGCAGTGGAAAGACAGGGTGGGACACTGAAGCTTTCTTT
CDR3: CASSGKTGWDTEAFF